The table lists the clone carrying this T cell receptor (beta chain) with a few counts. These data come from a study of blood T cell repertoires in COVID-19. For the study at large: PBMCs, B-cell-depleted T cells, or T cells were the source of the cDNA or gDNA that made up the material.

The authors' processing: Reference gene primer amplification in the assay estimated nucleated cell counts. The method was immunoSEQ multiplex PCR; TCRdb's version includes in-frame clones alone and lacks a portion of them. Clone size and the V and J calls come from that table; the DNA yielded D and trimming. This table holds 90,000 to 110,000 clones, roughly 80% found once. CDR1 ENHRY and CDR2 SYGVKD come from the germline V gene. Trimming removed 7 bases from V and 4 bases from J, with 13 bases in between. The CDR3 spans 13 residues. The sample taken for sequencing was peripheral blood. The V and J genes are TRBV10-3 and TRBJ1-1, with D perhaps matching TRBD1 (5 bases). This TCR derives from a woman aged 70-85 years with acute or convalescent COVID-19. The CDR3 region has the DNA TGTGCCATCACTACTCGTGACAGCACTGAAGCTTTCTTT. It is translated as CAITTRDSTEAFF.